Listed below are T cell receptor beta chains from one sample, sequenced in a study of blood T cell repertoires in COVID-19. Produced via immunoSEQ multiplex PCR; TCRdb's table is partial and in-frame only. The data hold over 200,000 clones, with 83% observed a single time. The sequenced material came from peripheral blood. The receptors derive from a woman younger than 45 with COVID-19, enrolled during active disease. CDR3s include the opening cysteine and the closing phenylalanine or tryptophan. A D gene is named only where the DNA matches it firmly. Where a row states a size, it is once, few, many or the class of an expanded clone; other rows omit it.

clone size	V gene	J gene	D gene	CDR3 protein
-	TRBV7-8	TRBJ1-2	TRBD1	CASSGRQGSYGYTF
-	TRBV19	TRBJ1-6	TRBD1	CASRSTGGNSPLHF
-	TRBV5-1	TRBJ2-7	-	CASSPGASLYEQYF
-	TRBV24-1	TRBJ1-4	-	CATSQGPNEKLFF
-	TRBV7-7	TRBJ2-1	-	CASSFQRVSYNEQFF
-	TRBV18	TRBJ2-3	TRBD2	CASSPGLAGGTDTQYF
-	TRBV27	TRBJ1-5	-	CASSLRVPQAGEPQHF
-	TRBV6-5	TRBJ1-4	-	CASRGDRPDNEKLFF
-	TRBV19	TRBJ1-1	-	CASSIDRWNTEAFF
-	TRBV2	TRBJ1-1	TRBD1	CASSELRQGGMNTEAFF
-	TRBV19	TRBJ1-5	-	CASTYSKYSNQPQHF
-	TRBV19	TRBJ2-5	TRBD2	CASSIGIAGGEETQYF
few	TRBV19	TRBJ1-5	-	CASSYRDSNQPQHF
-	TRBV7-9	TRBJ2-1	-	CASSLVSKVNEQFF
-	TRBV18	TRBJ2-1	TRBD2	CASSPGTSGRVGEQFF
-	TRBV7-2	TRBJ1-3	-	CASSFIVPGNTIYF
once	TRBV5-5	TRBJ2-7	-	CASSLAGQVRLDEQYF
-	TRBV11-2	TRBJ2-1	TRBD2	CASRTGTSGRNEQFF
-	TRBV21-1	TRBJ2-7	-	CASSNHRDRGGEQYF
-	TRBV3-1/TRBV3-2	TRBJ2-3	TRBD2	CASSQEAGDFTDTQYF
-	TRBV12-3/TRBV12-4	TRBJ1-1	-	CASSLRPNTEAFF
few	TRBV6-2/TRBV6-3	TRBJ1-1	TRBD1	CASSDPRQGKTEAFF
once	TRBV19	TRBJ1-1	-	CASSLSGGRLGTEAFF
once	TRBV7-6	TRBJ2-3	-	CASSLAHRTSTDTQYF
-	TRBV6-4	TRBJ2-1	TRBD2	CASGNLAGGSDEQFF
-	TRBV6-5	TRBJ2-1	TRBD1	CASSFTGGNRNEQFF
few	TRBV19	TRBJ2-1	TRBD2	CASSIDMASGGNEQFF
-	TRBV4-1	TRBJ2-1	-	CASSRLAGIVHEQFF
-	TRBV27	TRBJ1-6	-	CASSLSSPKGRGNSPLHF
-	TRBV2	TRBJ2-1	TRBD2	CASSLSGSYNEQFF
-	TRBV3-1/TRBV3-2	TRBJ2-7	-	CASSLSGLKTYEQYF
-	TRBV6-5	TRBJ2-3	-	CASSYGGSTDTQYF
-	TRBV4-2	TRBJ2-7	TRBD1	CASSQEPGTGGYEQYF
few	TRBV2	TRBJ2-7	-	CASSWGGRTVTYEQYF
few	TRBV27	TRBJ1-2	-	CASSRGTGNYGYTF
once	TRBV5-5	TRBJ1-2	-	CASSFAGRGNGYTF
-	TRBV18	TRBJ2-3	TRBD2	CASSLGTSGTDTQYF
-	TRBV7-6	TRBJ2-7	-	CASSLVGEGYYEQYF
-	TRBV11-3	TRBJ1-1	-	CASSLQVGGEAFF
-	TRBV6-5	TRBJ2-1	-	CASSFQDKDEQFF
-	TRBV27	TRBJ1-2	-	CASSLEDGRSGYTF
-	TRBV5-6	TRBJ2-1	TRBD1	CASSPGQGISYNEQFF
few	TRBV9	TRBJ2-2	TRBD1	CASSVTPRTGRTGTGELFF
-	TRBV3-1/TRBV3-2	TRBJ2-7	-	CASSQAMVGGGYEQYF
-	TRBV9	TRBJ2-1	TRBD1	CASSARDRAPNEQFF
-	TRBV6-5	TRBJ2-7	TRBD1	CASSSAQWTGGSEQYF
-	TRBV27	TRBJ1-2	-	CASSFSGNYGYTF
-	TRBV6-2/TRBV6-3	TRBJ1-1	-	CASSYGISGFF
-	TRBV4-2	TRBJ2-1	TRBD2	CASSQEASGTLRSYNEQFF
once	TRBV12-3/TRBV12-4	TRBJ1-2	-	CASTPGGGYGYTF